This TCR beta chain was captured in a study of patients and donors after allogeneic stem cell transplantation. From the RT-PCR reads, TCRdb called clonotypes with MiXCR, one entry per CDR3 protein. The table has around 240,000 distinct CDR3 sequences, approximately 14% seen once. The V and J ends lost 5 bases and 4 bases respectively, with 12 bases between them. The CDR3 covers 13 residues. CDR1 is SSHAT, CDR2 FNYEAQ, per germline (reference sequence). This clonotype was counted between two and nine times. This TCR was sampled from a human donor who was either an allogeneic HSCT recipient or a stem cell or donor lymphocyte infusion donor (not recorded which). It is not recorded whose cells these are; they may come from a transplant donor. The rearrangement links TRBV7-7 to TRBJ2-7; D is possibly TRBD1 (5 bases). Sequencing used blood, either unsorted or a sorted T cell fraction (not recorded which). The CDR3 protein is CASSQTAGYEQYF. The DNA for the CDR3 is TGTGCCAGCAGCCAGACAGCTGGTTACGAGCAGTACTTC.